These 26 T cell receptor beta chains were all obtained from the same sample, sequenced in a study of T cells in Graves' hyperthyroidism and ophthalmopathy. TCR beta CDR3 regions were amplified from RNA transcripts. The HTBI primer set was used in a first-round RT-PCR of the TCR CDR3. Each CDR3 protein is one row after TCRdb ran MiXCR on the multiplex PCR reads. The sample carries over 200,000 distinct CDR3 sequences, under 20% recorded once. Sequencing was done on a sample of blood. These receptors all come from a man over 45 with Graves' hyperthyroidism.

This clonotype was seen at least ten times. The chain is built from TRBV2 and TRBJ1-2; no definite D call. The germline CDR1 and CDR2 sequences are SNHLY and FYNNEI. Trimming took 0 bases from V and 8 from J, leaving 22 bases between them. The CDR3 totals 17 residues. The CDR3, as DNA: TGTGCCAGCAGTGAAGCGCTTCTGCAATTCAGAACTGGGGGCTACACCTTC. As protein: CASSEALLQFRTGGYTF. Drawing the rest from reference TRBV2 and TRBJ1-2, the complete variable domain is EPEVTQTPSHQVTQMGQEVILRCVPISNHLYFYWYRQILGQKVEFLVSFYNNEISEKSEIFDDQFSVERPDGSNFTLKIRSTKLEDSAMYFCASSEALLQFRTGGYTFGSGTRLTVV.

This clonotype was counted between two and nine times. The rearrangement uses TRBV20-1 and TRBJ2-5; D is ambiguous. V dropped 4 bases and J dropped 0 bases, with 9 bases sitting between them. The CDR3 loop spans 13 amino acids. In germline, CDR1 is DFQATT, CDR2 SNEGSKA (reference sequence). CDR3 sequence reads: CSATPNNQETQYF. CDR3 bases: TGCAGTGCTACACCCAATAACCAAGAGACCCAGTACTTC.

This clonotype was observed many times. The chain uses TRBV7-6 and TRBJ2-1; the match to TRBD1 covers 9 bases. V dropped 1 base and J dropped 13; count of bases not matched to a gene: 2. The CDR3 totals 12 residues. Per germline, CDR1 SGHVS and CDR2 FNYEAQ. CDR3 residues: CASSLVQGAQFF. In DNA form, the CDR3 reads TGTGCCAGCAGCTTAGTACAGGGGGCACAGTTCTTC.

This clonotype was seen repeatedly, ten times or more. The CDR3 loop is CSARGTSYEQYF. CDR3 coding DNA: TGCAGTGCTAGAGGGACTAGCTACGAGCAGTACTTC. The chain is built from TRBV20-1 and TRBJ2-7, with 7 nucleotides matching TRBD2. The CDR3 totals 12 residues. The trim removed 1 base at V and 3 bases at J, leaving 0 bases unmatched. Germline CDR1 and CDR2: DFQATT and SNEGSKA (reference sequence).

Of note for this clonotype: One base away lies a much larger clone, so this may be a sequencing read error. This sequence joins TRBV6-2 or TRBV6-3 and TRBJ2-5, with unresolved D. The CDR3 is 13 residues long. The germline CDR1 and CDR2 sequences are MNHEY and SVGEGT. CDR3 sequence reads: CASSNRNQETQCF. The CDR3 nucleotides are TGTGCCAGCAGTAACCGGAACCAAGAGACCCAGTGCTTC.

This chain connects TRBV4-1 to TRBJ1-3, with TRBD1 as a possible D gene (5 bases). CDR1 is MGHRA, CDR2 YSYEKL, per germline. The CDR3 loop spans 16 amino acids. V was shortened by 2 bases and J by 0 bases, with 11 bases between the two germline ends. The CDR3 DNA reads TGCGCCAGCAGCCAACCTACAGGACGCTCTGGAAACACCATATATTTT. Its protein product is CASSQPTGRSGNTIYF.

This clonotype was counted ten times or more. The chain carries TRBV11-2 and TRBJ2-3; 8 positions agree with TRBD1. The CDR3 is 14 residues long. The trim removed 2 bases at V and 4 bases at J, leaving 2 bases unmatched. The germline gives CDR1 SGHAT, CDR2 FQNNGV. This CDR3 is CASSLNRGADTQYF. The CDR3 DNA reads as TGTGCCAGCAGCTTAAACAGGGGGGCAGATACGCAGTATTTT.

The CDR3 DNA is TGCGCCAGCACCTCCGCACAGGGAACCCAAGAGACCCAGTACTTC. Translated, it gives CASTSAQGTQETQYF. The chain combines TRBV5-1 with TRBJ2-5; tentative D call: TRBD1 (6 bases). V was trimmed by 6 bases and J by 1 base, leaving 16 bases between them. The CDR3 is made up of 15 amino acids. Per germline, CDR1 SGHRS and CDR2 YFSETQ. Full variable domain (remainder filled in from reference TRBV5-1 and TRBJ2-5): KAGVTQTPRYLIKTRGQQVTLSCSPISGHRSVSWYQQTPGQGLQFLFEYFSETQRNKGNFPGRFSGRQFSNSRSEMNVSTLELGDSALYLCASTSAQGTQETQYFGPGTRLLVL.

The gene calls are TRBV12-3 or TRBV12-4 and TRBJ2-7, with 9 bases lining up with TRBD1. This CDR3 comprises 21 residues. J was trimmed by 0 bases and V by 0 bases; bases with no gene match: 18. The chain's CDR3 is CASSLAALGAPGTGYSYEQYF. DNA of the CDR3: TGTGCCAGCAGTTTAGCGGCCTTAGGGGCTCCCGGGACAGGGTACTCCTACGAGCAGTACTTC.

This clonotype was detected a few times. This chain links TRBV27 with TRBJ2-2; D call uncertain. The CDR3 is 14 residues long. Germline V gene data show CDR1 as MNHEY and CDR2 as SMNVEV (reference sequence). The V and J ends lost 5 bases and 1 base respectively, with 8 bases between them. CDR3 amino acids: CASSPQENTGELFF. The CDR3 region has the DNA TGTGCCAGCAGTCCCCAAGAGAACACCGGGGAGCTGTTTTTT.

The genes are TRBV19 and TRBJ1-5, with unresolved D. CDR3 length equals 15 residues. In germline, CDR1 is LNHDA, CDR2 SQIVND (reference sequence). Deletions cut 1 base from V and 9 bases from J, with 16 bases between. CDR3 sequence: CASSIGRLAGRPQHF. In DNA, the CDR3 is TGTGCCAGTAGTATAGGCAGGTTAGCAGGTCGGCCCCAGCATTTT.

This clonotype was observed at least ten times. The chain is built from TRBV7-9 and TRBJ2-5, with TRBD2 matching over 9 bases. Germline trimming cut 8 bases from V and 4 bases from J; bases unmatched to any gene: 5. The CDR3 covers 13 residues. Germline lookup yields CDR1 SEHNR and CDR2 FQNEAQ (reference sequence). Here the CDR3 reads CASVASGTETQYF. The CDR3 nucleotides read TGTGCCAGCGTAGCTAGCGGGACAGAGACCCAGTACTTC.

This clonotype was seen at least ten times. The gene calls are TRBV6-1 and TRBJ1-2; D may be TRBD1 (6 bases). Germline V gene sequence: CDR1 MNHNS, CDR2 SASEGT. Trimming removed 2 bases from V and 4 bases from J, with 14 bases in between. The CDR3 has 15 amino acids. CDR3 residues: CASSEYSGGLYGYTF. Here the CDR3 DNA reads TGTGCCAGCAGTGAATACTCTGGGGGCCTCTATGGCTACACCTTC.

The gene calls are TRBV7-9 and TRBJ2-2, with D perhaps TRBD2 (5 bases). This CDR3 is built from 15 residues. Germline assignment: CDR1 SEHNR and CDR2 FQNEAQ (reference sequence). V was cut by 5 bases and J by 1 base, with 11 bases left in between. As DNA, the CDR3 is TGTGCCAGCAGCGGGGAGCGAGAGAACACCGGGGAGCTGTTTTTT. It encodes CASSGERENTGELFF. The variable domain in full, with the rest retrieved from reference TRBV7-9 and TRBJ2-2, is DTGVSQNPRHKITKRGQNVTFRCDPISEHNRLYWYRQTLGQGPEFLTYFQNEAQLEKSRLLSDRFSAERPKGSFSTLEIQRTEQGDSAMYLCASSGERENTGELFFGEGSRLTVL.

The table lists this clonotype with a few counts. The CDR3 DNA follows: TGCGCCAGCAGCTTGGTTGCGGGGACTAGCGGCAAAACCGGGGAGCTGTTTTTT. It yields the protein CASSLVAGTSGKTGELFF. The chain has TRBV5-1 and TRBJ2-2; 11 nucleotides line up with TRBD2. The CDR3 length is 18 residues. The germline V gene encodes CDR1 SGHRS and CDR2 YFSETQ. V lost 0 bases to trimming and J lost 5 bases; unmatched junction nucleotides: 9.

V and J are TRBV3-1 and TRBJ1-6, with 7 bases identical to TRBD1. V was clipped by 1 base and J by 17 bases; unmatched bases: 8. CDR1 is LGHDT, CDR2 YNNKEL, per germline (reference sequence). This CDR3 is 13 amino acids long. The DNA of the CDR3 is TGTGCCAGCAGCCAAGGTCCCCCCGGGACAGTCCACTTT. Translation: CASSQGPPGTVHF.

This clonotype occurred many times. This chain links TRBV2 with TRBJ1-5, with D unclear. V was clipped by 3 bases and J by 3 bases, with 3 bases between them. The CDR3 sequence is 12 residues long. The germline CDR1 and CDR2 sequences are SNHLY and FYNNEI. The CDR3 region is CASSDPNQPQHF. The CDR3 region has the DNA TGTGCCAGCAGTGACCCCAATCAGCCCCAGCATTTT. Together with reference TRBV2 and TRBJ1-5, the CDR3 gives the full variable domain: EPEVTQTPSHQVTQMGQEVILRCVPISNHLYFYWYRQILGQKVEFLVSFYNNEISEKSEIFDDQFSVERPDGSNFTLKIRSTKLEDSAMYFCASSDPNQPQHFGDGTRLSIL.

There are many counts of this clonotype. The chain combines TRBV28 with TRBJ1-5, with TRBD1 identical over 8 bases. The V segment lost 3 bases and the J segment 5 bases; nucleotides outside the gene matches: 3. Germline assignment: CDR1 MDHEN and CDR2 SYDVKM. The length of the CDR3 is 14 residues. DNA of the CDR3: TGTGCCAGCAGTTTGGACAGGGTCGATCAGCCCCAGCATTTT. It specifies CASSLDRVDQPQHF.

This clonotype appeared many times. V and J are TRBV12-3 or TRBV12-4 and TRBJ1-5, with D perhaps TRBD1 (6 bases). V dropped 3 bases and J dropped 5 bases, with 11 bases sitting between them. The CDR3 is 14 residues long. The CDR3 loop reads CASSFTGRDQPQHF. Here the CDR3 DNA reads TGTGCCAGCAGTTTTACAGGGCGGGATCAGCCCCAGCATTTT.

This clonotype occurred many times. The chain is built from TRBV28 and TRBJ2-6; 7 nucleotides align to TRBD1. The CDR3 covers 16 residues. V lost 4 bases, J lost 4 bases, and 7 bases stayed unmatched. The germline gives CDR1 MDHEN, CDR2 SYDVKM. The CDR3 region has the DNA TGTGCCAGCAGTTCCAACAGGGGAACGGGGGCCAACGTCCTGACTTTC. It is translated as CASSSNRGTGANVLTF.

In this sample, this clonotype turned up a few times. This rearrangement joins TRBV29-1 to TRBJ2-7; 8 bases fit TRBD1. V was clipped by 6 bases and J by 6 bases; unmatched bases: 10. The CDR3 loop spans 13 amino acids. Germline lookup yields CDR1 SQVTM and CDR2 ANQGSEA. The CDR3: CSVPGTGYGEQYF. The CDR3 coding sequence is TGCAGCGTCCCCGGGACAGGATATGGCGAGCAGTACTTC.

This clonotype was seen at least ten times. The rearrangement joins TRBV28 to TRBJ2-1; TRBD2 agrees at 10 bases. Losses at the gene ends were 4 bases for V and 3 bases for J; bases not matched to a gene: 6. The CDR3 consists of 16 residues. Germline V CDR1 and CDR2: MDHEN, SYDVKM. DNA of the CDR3: TGTGCCAGCAGTTCCCCCAGCGGGAGGGGCTACAATGAGCAGTTCTTC. Amino acids: CASSSPSGRGYNEQFF.

This clonotype was recorded many times. The rearrangement joins TRBV29-1 to TRBJ2-3; 9 nucleotides match TRBD1. CDR1 SQVTM and CDR2 ANQGSEA come from the germline V gene. This CDR3 has 15 residues. The J segment lost 5 bases and the V segment lost 1 base, leaving 7 bases of the junction unmatched. The CDR3 coding sequence is TGCAGCGTTGAAGGACAGGGGGTCCAGATAGATACGCAGTATTTT. It codes for CSVEGQGVQIDTQYF.

This clonotype appeared a few times. V is TRBV5-8 and J is TRBJ2-7; 9 positions agree with TRBD2. Unmatched junction bases numbered 8, after V lost 4 bases and J lost 3 bases. The CDR3 covers 15 residues. Germline CDR1 reads SGHTS; CDR2 reads YDEGEE. For the CDR3, the DNA is TGTGCCAGCAGCGCCGACCCGACTAGCGGCTACGAGCAGTACTTC. Translating it yields CASSADPTSGYEQYF.

The chain is built from TRBV20-1 and TRBJ2-3; 12 nucleotides agree with TRBD2. In germline, CDR1 is DFQATT, CDR2 SNEGSKA (reference sequence). This CDR3 comprises 18 residues. The ends lost 6 bases at V and 5 bases at J; junction bases unmatched: 18. Here the CDR3 DNA reads TGCAGTGCCTTAACTCGTGGATCTAGCGGGAGGGAGGTAGATACGCAGTATTTT. Protein: CSALTRGSSGREVDTQYF.

This clonotype was counted ten times or more. The chain uses TRBV11-3 and TRBJ2-3; D is unclear. V was trimmed by 5 bases and J by 3 bases, leaving 9 bases between them. Per germline, CDR1 SGHNT and CDR2 YENEEA. The length of the CDR3 is 13 residues. The CDR3 loop reads CASSRSETDTQYF. CDR3 nucleotide sequence: TGTGCCAGCAGCCGTAGTGAAACAGATACGCAGTATTTT. The whole variable domain, remainder taken from reference TRBV11-3 and TRBJ2-3, is EAGVVQSPRYKIIEKKQPVAFWCNPISGHNTLYWYLQNLGQGPELLIRYENEEAVDDSQLPKDRFSAERLKGVDSTLKIQPAELGDSAVYLCASSRSETDTQYFGPGTRLTVL.